This TCR beta chain was recorded in a study of beta chain features in type 1 diabetes. Study results and caveats: There was a moderate but significant shortening of TCRB CDR3s in all four CD4+ subsets of Type 1 diabetes patients.

Expressed TCRB transcripts got sequenced, as all isolated RNA was reverse transcribed. Average reads for naive, central memory and regulatory T cell samples were roughly 3.4 million. The data were produced by immunoSEQ multiplex PCR, yet TCRdb's version contains in-frame clones alone and is incomplete. The repertoire consists of some 350,000 clones, with roughly 14% occurring once and the leading ten covering about 0.015%. Germline V gene lookup returns CDR1 LGHNT and CDR2 FRNRAP. Trimming took 0 bases from V and 7 from J, leaving 21 bases between them. The CDR3 is 18 amino acids. In all sorted populations, purity surpassed 95%. As for this clone: As yet, its antigen is unknown.

The clonotype was recovered from a woman aged 18-29 years with type 1 diabetes. Sequenced material: naive CD4+ T cells from blood. V and J are TRBV12-5 and TRBJ2-2, with D perhaps TRBD1 (6 bases). The CDR3 nucleotides are TGTGCTAGTGGTTTGGTAAACAGGGCGAGTTCTTACGGCGGGGAGCTGTTTTTT. Amino acids: CASGLVNRASSYGGELFF.